Below, 24 T cell receptor beta chains from the same sample are listed, as sequenced in a study of CD8+CD57+ T cells in acquired aplastic anemia. TCR beta VDJ combinations and CDR3 sequences were profiled from genomic DNA. TCRdb re-called the reads through MiXCR, storing one row per CDR3 protein. The table shows 400,000 to 450,000 distinct CDR3 sequences, with just under 70% occurring only once. Material: sorted CD4+, CD8+, or CD8+CD57+ T cells (not recorded which) from PBMCs. Receptors originate from a human donor in good health, serving as a control.

This clonotype was observed many times. The chain combines TRBV20-1 with TRBJ2-3; the D is unclear. Germline CDR1 DFQATT, CDR2 SNEGSKA (reference sequence). V lost 0 bases, J lost 13 bases, and 11 bases lay in between. This CDR3 comprises 11 residues. In nucleotides, the CDR3 is TGCAGTGCTAGAGACCCCGTCTCTGAGTATTTT. Translated: CSARDPVSEYF.

This chain links TRBV6-5 with TRBJ2-3; D is unclear. Trimming shortened V by 7 bases and J by 7 bases, and 9 bases separated the two germline ends. CDR3 size: 11 residues. Germline-derived CDR1 and CDR2 are MNHEY and SVGAGI. The CDR3 DNA follows: TGTGCCAGCACCTACTCCAATACGCAGTATTTT. It specifies CASTYSNTQYF.

In the case of this clonotype: This may be a read error, as it is one base from a much larger clone. Likely a read error: the CDR3 ends without its conserved phenylalanine or tryptophan. CDR3 amino acids: CASSQEQGPYGYTL. CDR3 sequence (DNA): TGCGCCAGCAGCCAAGAACAGGGGCCCTATGGCTACACCCTC. The chain employs TRBV4-3 and TRBJ1-2, with TRBD1 matching over 7 bases. The V gene's germline CDR1 is LGHNA and CDR2 YSLEER. Trimming removed 0 bases from V and 4 bases from J; junction bases left unmatched: 2. The CDR3 is 14 amino acids.

The gene calls are TRBV7-2 and TRBJ1-1; no clear D gene. Germline lookup yields CDR1 SGHTA and CDR2 FQGNSA. There are 18 residues in the CDR3. V was pared by 3 bases and J by 2 bases, with 22 bases between. This CDR3 reads CASSLAGTSAIRNTEAFF. CDR3 DNA: TGTGCCAGCAGCTTGGCGGGAACAAGCGCAATACGTAACACTGAAGCTTTCTTT.

The sample holds one count of this clonotype. The chain joins TRBV24-1 to TRBJ2-7, with 7 bases aligning to TRBD1. J lost 1 base, V lost 3 bases, and 2 bases had no gene match. CDR3 length: 14 residues. Per the germline V gene, CDR1 is KGHDR and CDR2 is SFDVKD. CDR3 in DNA: TGTGCCACCAGTGATCCGGGACAGTCCTACGAGCAGTACTTC. It yields the protein CATSDPGQSYEQYF.

J is TRBJ1-6 and V is TRBV12-3 or TRBV12-4, with a possible D match to TRBD1 (6 bases). The CDR3 totals 15 residues. Trimming took off 6 bases at V and 3 bases at J, with 12 bases between the two ends. The CDR3 sequence: CASSQGQLYNSPLHF. CDR3 nucleotides: TGTGCCAGCAGCCAAGGACAGCTCTATAATTCACCCCTCCACTTT.

V usage is TRBV10-3 and J usage is TRBJ1-1; D is undetermined. The CDR3 has 13 residues. The germline CDR1 and CDR2 sequences are ENHRY and SYGVKD. V gave up 3 bases and J gave up 6 bases, with 11 bases separating them. Here the CDR3 reads CAISEGWRSEAFF. The CDR3 nucleotides read TGTGCCATCAGTGAAGGTTGGCGATCTGAAGCTTTCTTT.

This clonotype is a singleton in its sample. This rearrangement joins TRBV11-3 to TRBJ2-1, with a tentative D call TRBD1 (5 bases). The J call is uncertain, as TRBJ2-7 better fits the DNA end. CDR1 and CDR2 (germline): SGHNT, YENEEA. The CDR3 extends over 14 amino acids. The CDR3 DNA follows: TGTGCCAGCAGCTTAGGCACCAGGGCCTACGAGCAGTACTTC. This encodes CASSLGTRAYEQYF.

As regards this clonotype: An end of the junction differs from the germline gene, which may be a read error. The rearrangement links TRBV7-2 to TRBJ1-1; D might be TRBD1 (5 bases). The CDR3 is 14 amino acids. Germline-derived CDR1 and CDR2 are SGHTA and FQGNSA. CDR3 DNA sequence: TGTGCCAGCAGCTTAGTAGCGGGGGAGCCCCTATCCGAATTT. Translating it yields CASSLVAGEPLSEF.

This chain links TRBV27 with TRBJ2-7; perhaps TRBD1 as D (6 bases). Trimming removed 5 bases from V and 3 bases from J, with 14 bases in between. The CDR3 runs to 14 residues. Germline-derived CDR1 and CDR2 are MNHEY and SMNVEV (reference sequence). The CDR3 protein is CASSKGGKHYEQYF. In nucleotides, the CDR3 is TGTGCCAGCAGTAAAGGGGGAAAACACTACGAGCAGTACTTC.

As for this clonotype: Sequence at one end of the junction differs from germline and may be a read error. V gene TRBV2 combines with J gene TRBJ2-5; a weak D match, TRBD2 (6 bases). CDR1 is SNHLY and CDR2 is FYNNEI in the germline V gene. CDR3 size: 17 residues. This chain's CDR3 is CASSSAPFGRGKETEYF. CDR3 coding DNA: TGTGCCAGCAGCTCTGCGCCGTTTGGGCGGGGTAAGGAGACCGAGTACTTC.

The count of this clonotype is one. The J gene is TRBJ2-5, the V gene TRBV11-2, with 12 bases fitting TRBD2. V was pared by 3 bases and J by 5 bases, with 4 bases of the junction left unmatched. CDR3 length: 15 residues. The V gene's germline CDR1 is SGHAT and CDR2 FQNNGV. The CDR3 DNA is TGTGCCAGCAGCTTTCCTAGCGGGAGGGGCGAGACCCAGTACTTC. It encodes CASSFPSGRGETQYF. Full variable domain (remainder filled in from reference TRBV11-2 and TRBJ2-5): EAGVAQSPRYKIIEKRQSVAFWCNPISGHATLYWYQQILGQGPKLLIQFQNNGVVDDSQLPKDRFSAERLKGVDSTLKIQPAKLEDSAVYLCASSFPSGRGETQYFGPGTRLLVL.

In regard to this clonotype: At one of its ends the junction is not consistent with the germline gene, which may arise from a read error. The gene calls are TRBV10-2 and TRBJ2-7, with TRBD2 matching over 8 bases. Germline CDR1 is WSHSY and CDR2 is SAAADI. The CDR3 runs 14 residues. In DNA, the CDR3 is TGCGGCAGCCGACTCGGGGGGGGCTTCTACGAGCAGTACTTC. Its translation is CGSRLGGGFYEQYF.

The genes are TRBV5-1 and TRBJ1-2; D call uncertain. Trimming left V 4 bases short and J 8 bases short, with 18 bases between. Germline CDR1 and CDR2: SGHRS and YFSETQ. This CDR3 is 14 amino acids long. The chain's CDR3 is CASSPLVAEEGYTF. CDR3 in DNA: TGCGCCAGCAGCCCATTAGTAGCGGAGGAGGGCTACACCTTC. Full variable domain (remainder filled in from reference TRBV5-1 and TRBJ1-2): KAGVTQTPRYLIKTRGQQVTLSCSPISGHRSVSWYQQTPGQGLQFLFEYFSETQRNKGNFPGRFSGRQFSNSRSEMNVSTLELGDSALYLCASSPLVAEEGYTFGSGTRLTVV.

The CDR3 DNA is TGTGCCAGCAGCCGGCACTACGGTTCCGAGCAGTACTTCTTCTTC. This translates into CASSRHYGSEQYFFF. This chain links TRBV7-3 with TRBJ2-1; no reliable D call. In germline, CDR1 is SGHTA, CDR2 FQGTGA. The V gene lost 5 bases and the J gene lost 16 bases, with 27 bases spanning the gap. The CDR3 contains 15 residues. Full variable domain (outside the CDR3, taken from reference TRBV7-3 and TRBJ2-1): GAGVSQTPSNKVTEKGKYVELRCDPISGHTALYWYRQSLGQGPEFLIYFQGTGAADDSGLPNDRFFAVRPEGSVSTLKIQRTERGDSAVYLCASSRHYGSEQYFFFGPGTRLTVL.

The V and J genes are TRBV5-4 and TRBJ2-5; 7 bases agree with TRBD2. With V trimmed by 4 bases and J by 5 bases, 11 bases remained unmatched. Germline CDR1 is SGHNT and CDR2 is YYREEE (reference sequence). There are 15 residues in the CDR3. CDR3 DNA: TGTGCCAGCAGCCCCCGCCTAGGACTAGAGGAGACCCAGTACTTC. It specifies CASSPRLGLEETQYF.

The rearrangement links TRBV7-2 to TRBJ2-2; D might be TRBD1 (6 bases). The germline V gene has CDR1 SGHTA and CDR2 FQGNSA. Trimming pared 5 bases from V and 13 bases from J, leaving 26 bases between. This CDR3 is 16 amino acids long. DNA of the CDR3: TGTGCCAGCAGCCTCAGGGGTCTACCCCTCCACGTTGGGCTGTTTTTT. Its protein is CASSLRGLPLHVGLFF.

The genes are TRBV2 and TRBJ1-6, with D uncertain. The J call is uncertain, as TRBJ1-2 better fits the DNA end. The CDR3 runs to 15 residues. CDR1 is SNHLY and CDR2 is FYNNEI in the germline V gene. CDR3 bases: TGTGCCAGCAGCCGAGACAATGACATGGATTCCGCCTACACCTTC. It is translated as CASSRDNDMDSAYTF.

This clonotype was seen at least ten times. The V gene is TRBV12-3 or TRBV12-4, the J gene TRBJ1-5; no clear D. V was cut by 3 bases and J by 7 bases, with 10 bases left in between. The CDR3 loop spans 13 amino acids. The CDR3 sequence is CASSLAMNQPQHF. Here the CDR3 DNA reads TGTGCCAGCAGTTTGGCGATGAACCAGCCCCAGCATTTT.

This clonotype was detected only a few times. The chain couples TRBV4-3 to TRBJ2-6, with D perhaps matching TRBD2 (7 bases). Germline V lookup: CDR1 LGHNA, CDR2 YSLEER. Trimming pared 0 bases from V and 2 bases from J, leaving 8 bases between. CDR3 size: 16 residues. For the CDR3, the DNA is TGCGCCAGCAGCCAAGAAGGGGGGGCTGGGGCCAACGTCCTGACTTTC. It encodes CASSQEGGAGANVLTF.

The chain combines TRBV29-1 with TRBJ1-5; D not resolved. V was clipped by 3 bases and J by 4 bases, with 10 bases between them. The CDR3 consists of 13 residues. Germline V gene lookup returns CDR1 SQVTM and CDR2 ANQGSEA. The DNA of the CDR3 is TGCAGCGTTGAGGGGTCCAGTAATCAGCCCCAGCATTTT. Residues: CSVEGSSNQPQHF.

This clonotype was seen a handful of times. A read error may explain this, as a much larger clone is one base away. The chain has TRBV6-6 and TRBJ2-1; D remains ambiguous. Germline V gene data show CDR1 as MNHNY and CDR2 as SVGAGI (reference sequence). The CDR3 length is 11 residues. CDR3 protein: CASSTEIEQSF. CDR3 bases: TGTGCCAGCAGCACCGAGATCGAGCAGTCCTTC.

Of note for this clonotype: One end of the junction does not line up with germline, which may come from a read error. The chain is built from TRBV7-8 and TRBJ1-5; weak D call: TRBD1 (5 bases). The CDR3 loop spans 15 amino acids. Germline assignment: CDR1 SGHVS and CDR2 FQNEAQ. CDR3 DNA sequence: TGTGCCAGCAGCTCGACAGTCTCCTATAATTCACCCCACCATTTT. Protein product: CASSSTVSYNSPHHF.

This clonotype has only a few counts. The rearrangement uses TRBV7-3 and TRBJ1-2, with D tentatively TRBD1 (5 bases). The V end was cut by 6 bases, the J end by 8 bases, with 16 bases between. This CDR3 contains 13 residues. CDR1 is SGHTA, CDR2 FQGTGA, per germline. CDR3 nucleotides: TGTGCCAGCAGTCTTAGGCCGGAGGGGGGCTACACCTTC. This encodes CASSLRPEGGYTF.